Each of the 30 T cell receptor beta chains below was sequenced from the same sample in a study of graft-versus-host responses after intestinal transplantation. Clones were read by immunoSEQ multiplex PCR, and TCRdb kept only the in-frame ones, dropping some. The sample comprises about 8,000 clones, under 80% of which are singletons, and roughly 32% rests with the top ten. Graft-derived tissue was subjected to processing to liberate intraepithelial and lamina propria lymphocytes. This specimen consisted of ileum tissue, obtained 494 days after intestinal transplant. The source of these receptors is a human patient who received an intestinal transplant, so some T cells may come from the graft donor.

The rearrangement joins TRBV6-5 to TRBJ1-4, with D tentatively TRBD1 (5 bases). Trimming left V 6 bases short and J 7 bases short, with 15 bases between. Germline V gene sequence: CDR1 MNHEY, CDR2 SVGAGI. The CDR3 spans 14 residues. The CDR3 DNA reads TGTGCCAGCAGGCCTCAGGGAAGCGGTGAAAAACTGTTTTTT. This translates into CASRPQGSGEKLFF.

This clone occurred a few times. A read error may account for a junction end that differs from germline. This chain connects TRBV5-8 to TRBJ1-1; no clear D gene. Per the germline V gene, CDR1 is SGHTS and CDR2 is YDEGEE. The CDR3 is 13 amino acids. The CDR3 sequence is CASCFGHHTEAFF. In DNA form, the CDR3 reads TGTGCCAGCTGCTTCGGGCACCACACTGAAGCTTTCTTT.

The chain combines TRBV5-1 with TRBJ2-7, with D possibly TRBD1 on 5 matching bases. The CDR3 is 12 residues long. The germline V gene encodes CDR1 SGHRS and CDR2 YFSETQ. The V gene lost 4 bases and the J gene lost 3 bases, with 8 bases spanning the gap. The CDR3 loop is CASSVQGYEQYF. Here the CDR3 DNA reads TGCGCCAGCAGCGTTCAGGGCTACGAGCAGTACTTC.

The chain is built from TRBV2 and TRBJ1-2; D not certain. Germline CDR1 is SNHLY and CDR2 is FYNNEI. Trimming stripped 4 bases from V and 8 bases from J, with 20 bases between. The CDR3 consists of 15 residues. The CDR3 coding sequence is TGTGCCAGCAGTGCTCTTGCGGAACCCCATGGGGGCTACACCTTC. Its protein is CASSALAEPHGGYTF.

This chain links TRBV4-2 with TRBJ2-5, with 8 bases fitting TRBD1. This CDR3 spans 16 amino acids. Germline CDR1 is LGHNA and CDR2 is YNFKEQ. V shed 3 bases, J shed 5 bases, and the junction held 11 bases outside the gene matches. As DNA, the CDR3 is TGTGCCAGCAGCCACTCTCGAGGACAGGGCGGGGAGACCCAGTACTTC. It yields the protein CASSHSRGQGGETQYF.

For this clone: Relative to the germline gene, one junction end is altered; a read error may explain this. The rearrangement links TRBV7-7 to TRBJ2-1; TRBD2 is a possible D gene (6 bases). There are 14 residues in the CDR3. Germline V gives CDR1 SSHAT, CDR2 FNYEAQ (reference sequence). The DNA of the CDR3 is TGTGCTAGCAGCTTAGGAACGGGACTGGGTGAGCAGTTCTTC. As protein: CASSLGTGLGEQFF.

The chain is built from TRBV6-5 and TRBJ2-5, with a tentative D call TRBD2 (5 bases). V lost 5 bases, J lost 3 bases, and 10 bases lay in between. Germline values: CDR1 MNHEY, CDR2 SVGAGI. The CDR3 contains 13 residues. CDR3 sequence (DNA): TGTGCCAGCAGTCAGGAGACTAAAGAGACCCAGTACTTC. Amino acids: CASSQETKETQYF.

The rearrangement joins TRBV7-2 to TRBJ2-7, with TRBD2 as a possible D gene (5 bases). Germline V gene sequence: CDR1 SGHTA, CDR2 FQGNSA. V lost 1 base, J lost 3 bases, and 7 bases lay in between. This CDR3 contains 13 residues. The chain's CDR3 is CASSLGDYYEQYF. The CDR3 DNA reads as TGTGCCAGCAGCTTAGGAGACTACTACGAGCAGTACTTC.

The DNA for the CDR3 is TGTGCCAGCAGTGACCCGACGGGCCCCGAGACCCAGTACTTC. Protein sequence: CASSDPTGPETQYF. The gene calls are TRBV25-1 and TRBJ2-5; D is unresolved. CDR1 is MGHDK, CDR2 SYGVNS, per germline. This CDR3 is built from 14 residues. With 3 bases removed from V and 5 bases from J, the gap between germline ends came to 13 bases.

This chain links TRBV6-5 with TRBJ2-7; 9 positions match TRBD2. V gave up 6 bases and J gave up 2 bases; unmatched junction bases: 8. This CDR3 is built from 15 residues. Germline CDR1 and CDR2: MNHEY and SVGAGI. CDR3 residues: CASSLGTSSTYEQYF. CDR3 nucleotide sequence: TGTGCCAGCAGCCTCGGGACTAGCAGTACCTACGAGCAGTACTTC.

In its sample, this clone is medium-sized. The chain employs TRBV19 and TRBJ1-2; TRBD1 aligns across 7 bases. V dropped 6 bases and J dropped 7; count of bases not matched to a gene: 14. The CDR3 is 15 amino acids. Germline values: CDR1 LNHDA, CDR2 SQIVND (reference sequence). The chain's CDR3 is CASSTGQARFGGYTF. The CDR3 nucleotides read TGTGCCAGTAGCACAGGACAGGCTCGATTTGGTGGCTACACCTTC.

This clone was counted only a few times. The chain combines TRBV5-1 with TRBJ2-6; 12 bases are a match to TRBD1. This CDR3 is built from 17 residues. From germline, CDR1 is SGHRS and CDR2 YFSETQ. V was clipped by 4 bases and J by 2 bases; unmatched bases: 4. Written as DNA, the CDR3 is TGCGCCAGCAGCGAGGGGACAGGGGGCCCTGGGGCCAACGTCCTGACTTTC. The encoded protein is CASSEGTGGPGANVLTF.

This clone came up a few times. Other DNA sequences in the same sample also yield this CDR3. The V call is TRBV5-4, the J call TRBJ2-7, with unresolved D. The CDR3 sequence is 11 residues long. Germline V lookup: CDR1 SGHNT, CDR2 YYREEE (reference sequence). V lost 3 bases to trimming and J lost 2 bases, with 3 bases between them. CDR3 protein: CASSSAYEQYF. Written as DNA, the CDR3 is TGTGCCAGCAGCTCTGCCTACGAGCAGTACTTC.

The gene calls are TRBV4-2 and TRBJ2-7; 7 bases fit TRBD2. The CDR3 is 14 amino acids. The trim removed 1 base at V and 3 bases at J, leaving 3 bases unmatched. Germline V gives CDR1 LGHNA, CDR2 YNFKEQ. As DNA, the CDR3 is TGTGCCAGCAGCCAAGCTAGCGGTCTCTACGAGCAGTACTTC. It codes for CASSQASGLYEQYF.

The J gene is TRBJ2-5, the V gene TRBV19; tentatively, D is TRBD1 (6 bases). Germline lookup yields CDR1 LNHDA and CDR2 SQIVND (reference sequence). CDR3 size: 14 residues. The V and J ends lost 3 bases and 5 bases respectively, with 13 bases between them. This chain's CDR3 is CASSMGAGSETQYF. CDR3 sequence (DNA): TGTGCCAGTAGTATGGGGGCCGGGTCCGAGACCCAGTACTTC.

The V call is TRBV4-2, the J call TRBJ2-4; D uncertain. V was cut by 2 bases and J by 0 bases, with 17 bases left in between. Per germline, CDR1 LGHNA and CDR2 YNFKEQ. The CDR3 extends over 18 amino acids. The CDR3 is CASSQWNLSPLAKNIQYF. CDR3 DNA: TGTGCCAGCAGCCAATGGAATTTGAGCCCCCTAGCCAAAAACATTCAGTACTTC.

The CDR3 sequence is CASNKGAGFTGTEAFF. Written as DNA, the CDR3 is TGTGCCAGCAACAAGGGGGCTGGGTTCACGGGGACTGAAGCTTTCTTT. The V call is TRBV19, the J call TRBJ1-1; 7 positions agree with TRBD1. This CDR3 region has 16 residues. Trimming took 9 bases from V and 5 from J; bases not matched to a gene: 18. In germline, CDR1 is LNHDA, CDR2 SQIVND (reference sequence).

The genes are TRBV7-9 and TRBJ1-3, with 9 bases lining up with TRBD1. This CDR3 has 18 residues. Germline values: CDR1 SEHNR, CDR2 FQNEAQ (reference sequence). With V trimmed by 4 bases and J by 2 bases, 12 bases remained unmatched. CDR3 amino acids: CASSSPRTGAKPGNTIYF. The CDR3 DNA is TGTGCCAGCAGCTCACCCCGGACAGGGGCAAAGCCTGGAAACACCATATATTTT.

The CDR3 is CASSLGSETGYTF. The DNA for the CDR3 is TGTGCCAGCAGCTTAGGGTCCGAGACTGGCTACACCTTC. The chain links TRBV11-3 to TRBJ1-2, with D unresolved. CDR1 and CDR2 (germline): SGHNT, YENEEA. V dropped 1 base and J dropped 7 bases, with 10 bases sitting between them. The CDR3 sequence is 13 residues long. Full variable domain (remainder filled in from reference TRBV11-3 and TRBJ1-2): EAGVVQSPRYKIIEKKQPVAFWCNPISGHNTLYWYLQNLGQGPELLIRYENEEAVDDSQLPKDRFSAERLKGVDSTLKIQPAELGDSAVYLCASSLGSETGYTFGSGTRLTVV.

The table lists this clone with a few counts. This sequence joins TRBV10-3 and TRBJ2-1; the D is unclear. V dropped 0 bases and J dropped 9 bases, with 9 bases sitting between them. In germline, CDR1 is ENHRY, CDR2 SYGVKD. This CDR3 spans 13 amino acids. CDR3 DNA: TGTGCCATCAGTGAGTCGCTGACCCCTGAGCAGTTCTTC. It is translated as CAISESLTPEQFF.

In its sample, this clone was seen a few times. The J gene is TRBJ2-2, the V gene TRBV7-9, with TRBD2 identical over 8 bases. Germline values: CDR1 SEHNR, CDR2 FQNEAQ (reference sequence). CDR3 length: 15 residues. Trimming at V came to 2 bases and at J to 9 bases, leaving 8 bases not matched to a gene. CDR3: CASSLSSGPWRELFF. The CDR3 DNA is TGTGCCAGCAGCTTATCTAGCGGGCCTTGGCGGGAGCTGTTTTTT.

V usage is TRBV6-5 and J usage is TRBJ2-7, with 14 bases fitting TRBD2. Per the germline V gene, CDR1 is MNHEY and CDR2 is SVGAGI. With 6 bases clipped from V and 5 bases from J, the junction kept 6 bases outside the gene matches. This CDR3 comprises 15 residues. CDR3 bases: TGTGCCAGCAGCCGGGGACTAGCGGGAGCTGACGAGCAGTACTTC. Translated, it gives CASSRGLAGADEQYF.

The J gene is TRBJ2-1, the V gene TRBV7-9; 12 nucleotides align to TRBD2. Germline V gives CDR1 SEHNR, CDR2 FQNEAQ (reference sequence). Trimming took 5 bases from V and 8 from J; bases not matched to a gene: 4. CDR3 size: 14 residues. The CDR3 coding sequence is TGTGCCAGCAGCACGACTAGCGGGAGCCATGAGCAGTTCTTC. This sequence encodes CASSTTSGSHEQFF. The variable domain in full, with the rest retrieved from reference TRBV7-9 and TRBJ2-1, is DTGVSQNPRHKITKRGQNVTFRCDPISEHNRLYWYRQTLGQGPEFLTYFQNEAQLEKSRLLSDRFSAERPKGSFSTLEIQRTEQGDSAMYLCASSTTSGSHEQFFGPGTRLTVL.

In DNA form, the CDR3 reads TGTGCCAGCAGCTTGGAGTGGGGAAGCTATGAGCAGTTCTTC. Translated, it gives CASSLEWGSYEQFF. The chain has TRBV5-5 and TRBJ2-1; D gene uncertain. Germline values: CDR1 SGHKS, CDR2 YYEKEE (reference sequence). Deletions cut 0 bases from V and 8 bases from J, with 12 bases between. The CDR3 totals 14 residues.

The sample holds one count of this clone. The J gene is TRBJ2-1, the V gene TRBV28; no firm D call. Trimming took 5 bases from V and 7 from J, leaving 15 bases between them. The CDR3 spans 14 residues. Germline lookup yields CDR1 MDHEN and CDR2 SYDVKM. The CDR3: CASSPSAKLNEQFF. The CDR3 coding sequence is TGTGCCAGCAGTCCCTCCGCAAAGTTAAATGAGCAGTTCTTC.

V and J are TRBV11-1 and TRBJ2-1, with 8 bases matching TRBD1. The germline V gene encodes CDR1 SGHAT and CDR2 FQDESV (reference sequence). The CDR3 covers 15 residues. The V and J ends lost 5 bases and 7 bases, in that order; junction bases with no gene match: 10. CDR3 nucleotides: TGTGCCAGCAGCGCAACAGGGGGGTTCGGGAATGAGCAGTTCTTC. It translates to CASSATGGFGNEQFF.

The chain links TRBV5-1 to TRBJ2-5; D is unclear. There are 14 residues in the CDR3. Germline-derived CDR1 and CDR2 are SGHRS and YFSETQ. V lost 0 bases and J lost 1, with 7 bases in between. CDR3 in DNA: TGCGCCAGCAGCTTGGACCGGGCCCAAGAGACCCAGTACTTC. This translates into CASSLDRAQETQYF.

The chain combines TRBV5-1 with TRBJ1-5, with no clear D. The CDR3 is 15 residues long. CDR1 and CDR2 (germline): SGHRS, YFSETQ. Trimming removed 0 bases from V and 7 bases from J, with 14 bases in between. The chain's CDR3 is CASSLAGLGYQPQHF. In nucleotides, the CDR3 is TGCGCCAGCAGCTTGGCCGGTTTGGGGTACCAGCCCCAGCATTTT.

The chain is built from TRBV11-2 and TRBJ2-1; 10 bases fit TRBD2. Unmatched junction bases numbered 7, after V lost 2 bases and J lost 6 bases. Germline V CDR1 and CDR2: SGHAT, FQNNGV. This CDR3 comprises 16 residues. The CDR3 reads CASSLLAGEGGNEQFF. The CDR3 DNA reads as TGTGCCAGCAGCTTACTAGCGGGAGAAGGGGGCAATGAGCAGTTCTTC.

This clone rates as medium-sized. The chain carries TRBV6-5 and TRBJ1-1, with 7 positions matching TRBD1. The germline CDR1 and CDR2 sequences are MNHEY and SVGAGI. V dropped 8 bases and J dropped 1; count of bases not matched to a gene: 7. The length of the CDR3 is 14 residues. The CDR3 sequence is CASGVEGANTEAFF. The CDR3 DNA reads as TGTGCCAGCGGGGTTGAGGGGGCGAACACTGAAGCTTTCTTT.